This entry lists 2 T cell receptor beta chains sequenced from one sample in a study of blood T cell repertoires in COVID-19. The data were produced by immunoSEQ multiplex PCR, yet TCRdb's version contains in-frame clones alone and is incomplete. The repertoire has roughly 220,000 clones, around 83% of them found once; the top ten carry 6.8%. The sample taken for sequencing was PBMCs or T cells enriched from blood (not recorded which). The receptors derive from a middle-aged woman who had recovered from COVID-19.

This clone was observed a few times. The V call is TRBV7-9, the J call TRBJ1-2, with D unclear. Germline-derived CDR1 and CDR2 are SEHNR and FQNEAQ (reference sequence). V lost 1 base to trimming and J lost 7 bases, with 4 bases between them. CDR3 size: 11 residues. For the CDR3, the DNA is TGTGCCAGCAGCTTAGGCGCTGGCTACACCTTC. Its translation: CASSLGAGYTF.

The chain couples TRBV30 to TRBJ1-4; no clear D gene. The CDR3 is 12 residues long. Germline V gene sequence: CDR1 GTSNPN, CDR2 SVGIG (reference sequence). Trimming pared 8 bases from V and 6 bases from J, leaving 13 bases between. This CDR3 is CAQLGLDEKLFF. Written as DNA, the CDR3 is TGTGCCCAACTAGGGTTAGATGAAAAACTGTTTTTT.